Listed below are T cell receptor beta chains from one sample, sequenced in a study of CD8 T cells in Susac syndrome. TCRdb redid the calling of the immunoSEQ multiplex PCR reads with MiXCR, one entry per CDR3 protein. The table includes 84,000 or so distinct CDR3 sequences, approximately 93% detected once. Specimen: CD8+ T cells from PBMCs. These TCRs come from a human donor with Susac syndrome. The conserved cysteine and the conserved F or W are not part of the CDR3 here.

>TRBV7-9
ASSLVPDHSYEQY
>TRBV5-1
ASANTLLAYEQY
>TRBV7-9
ASSHTDSLNTEAF
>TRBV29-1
SVASEPNTGELF
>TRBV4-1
ASSHAANTGELF
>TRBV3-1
ASSQTDSTYEQY
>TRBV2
ASRESHQPQH
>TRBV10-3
AIGGQGIEAF
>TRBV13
ASSPGSHTDTQY
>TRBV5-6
ASGEASSTEQY
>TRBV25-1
ASRRQGAVEQY
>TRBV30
AWSVPGLAGGDTQY
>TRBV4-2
ASSQDDPSGGAIEQF
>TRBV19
ASSSRQGAQPQH
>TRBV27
ASSSPGGYGTQY
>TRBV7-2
ASSFTPGAREQY
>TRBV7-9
ASSVPGTGDLDEQF
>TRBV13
ASSPPRTVEAF
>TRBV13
ASSTGSPGYNEQF
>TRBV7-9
ASSDETQY
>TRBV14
ASSISPGFGEQY
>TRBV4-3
ASSQDPSGTAKNIQY
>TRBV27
ASSSLGFTEAF
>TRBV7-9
ASRAAPNTDTQY
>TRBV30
AWRRDRGTSEYGYT
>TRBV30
AWNVGSSNQPQH
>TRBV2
ASGERVADTQY
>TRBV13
ASSLQFTYEQY
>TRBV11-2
ASSFGRTSGSQETQY
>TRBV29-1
SVEASSVDTQY
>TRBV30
AWESGGGETQY
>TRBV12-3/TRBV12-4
ASSPTKGQPNNEQF
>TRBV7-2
ASSLTWRGEETQY
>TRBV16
ASSPQSSSGELF
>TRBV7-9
ASSRDMTNTGELF
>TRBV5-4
ASSSRGDEQY
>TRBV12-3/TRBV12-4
ASSLGASGSFQETQY
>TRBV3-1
ASSQGRNGVGSYNEQF
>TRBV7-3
ASSLTQGVAKNIQY
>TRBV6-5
ASSYGGTGGHEQF
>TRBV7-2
ASSLAGGSGYEQY
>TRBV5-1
ASSLEPLDREGSYEQY
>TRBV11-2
ASSLVFRYNEQF
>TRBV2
ASEILSSDTQY
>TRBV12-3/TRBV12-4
ASRLDRENIQY
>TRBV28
ASSFSSGRANGWNEQF
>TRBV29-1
SVEDSLDHGYT
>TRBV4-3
ASSQVIKGPSHKFYEQY
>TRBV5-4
ASSLDQGSATGELF
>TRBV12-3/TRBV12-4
ASSQGATGELF
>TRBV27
ASKTFLGLANEKLF
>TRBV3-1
ASSQDPYEQY
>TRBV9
ASTGRDSTDTQY
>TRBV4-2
ASSHPLGFSSYEQY
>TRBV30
AWSVRSGVRDTQY